The clone carrying this T cell receptor beta chain was counted a few times. Its antigen is not identified. The CDR3 covers 13 residues. V was pared by 5 bases and J by 6 bases, with 14 bases between. Germline values: CDR1 DFQATT, CDR2 SNEGSKA (reference sequence). This sample was included in a study of T-cell reconstitution after alpha-beta-depleted transplantation in children. Whole-study findings and limits: After transplant, at about two months, alpha-beta T cells were reportedly derived from several hundred expanded graft clones. A year post-transplant, T-cell counts and diversity derived mostly from newly produced T cells.

Unique molecular identifiers were used in preparing the TCRbeta library. MiXCR, run by TCRdb on the PCR reads, gives a single entry per CDR3 protein. The sample lists hundreds of thousands of distinct CDR3 sequences; 10% to 15% were seen once. This material consisted of PBMCs, taken before TCRalphabeta/CD19-depleted stem cell transplant. The origin of this receptor is a girl under 10 years old with congenital amegakaryocytic thrombocytopenia, due to receive a stem cell transplant. This chain joins TRBV20-1 and TRBJ1-5, with D possibly being TRBD1 (6 bases). Here the CDR3 reads CSAEQGGGQPQHF. The CDR3, as DNA: TGCAGTGCTGAGCAGGGAGGGGGTCAGCCCCAGCATTTT.